This T cell receptor (beta chain) was sequenced in a study of chemoradiotherapy in HPV16-positive cancers. The study, taken as a whole, reports: HPV-specific T cells were functionally defined from only two HPV16-positive patients. Candidate HPV-specific clones and E7-related TCR motifs grew in tumor during treatment. HPV-responsive T-cell expansion during chemoradiotherapy was linked to improved recurrence-free survival in HPV16-positive patients.

As regards this clone: The antigen remains unidentified.

Profiling relied on immunoSEQ multiplex PCR, and the TCRdb table lists in-frame clones only, not all of them. The table records approximately 12,000 clones, around 90% of them present only once. CDR3 length equals 13 residues. Germline V CDR1 and CDR2: GTSNPN, SVGIG (reference sequence). With 2 bases removed from V and 0 bases from J, the gap between germline ends came to 5 bases. Repertoires were sampled repeatedly during chemoradiotherapy. This clonotype was obtained from a human donor with HPV-associated anogenital cancer. J is TRBJ1-3 and V is TRBV30; D uncertain. The sample was taken from a patient who underwent chemoradiotherapy. In DNA form, the CDR3 reads TGTGCCTGGAGTTCGAGCTCTGGAAACACCATATATTTT. As protein: CAWSSSSGNTIYF. Full variable domain (rest looked up from reference TRBV30 and TRBJ1-3): SQTIHQWPATLVQPVGSPLSLECTVEGTSNPNLYWYRQAAGRGLQLLFYSVGIGQISSEVPQNLSASRPQDRQFILSSKKLLLSDSGFYLCAWSSSSGNTIYFGEGSWLTVV.